This T cell receptor beta chain was captured in a study of neoadjuvant anti-PD-1 for oral cavity cancer. At the level of the study: Nivolumab at 3 mg/kg was mostly given biweekly, three to four doses, pre-surgery. Study results and caveats: Pretreatment Treg/Th17 ratio correlated inversely with post-treatment tumor clonality.

Points on this clone: Antigen unknown.

J lost 6 bases, V lost 1 base, and 9 bases had no gene match. The CDR3 has 17 amino acids. Germline loops: CDR1 SGHAT, CDR2 FQNNGV. The data were produced by immunoSEQ multiplex PCR, yet TCRdb's version contains in-frame clones alone and is incomplete. The top ten clones hold about 2.7% of a sample with some 15,000 clones, around 69% of them seen once. This receptor was taken from a person aged 35-80 years with oral cavity squamous cell carcinoma. J is TRBJ2-7 and V is TRBV11-2; 13 bases align to TRBD2. The specimen comprised PBMCs, sampled before nivolumab (anti-PD-1) treatment. The CDR3 DNA sequence: TGTGCCAGCAGCTTAGCTCTAAGGACTAGCGGGAGCGGCGAGCAGTACTTC. Translating it yields CASSLALRTSGSGEQYF.